The text below deals with one T cell receptor beta chain. As yet, its antigen is unknown. The sample holds other DNA sequences that translate to the same CDR3. The entry originates in a study of shared clonotypes between healthy human individuals. Study-wide context: CD4 naive and memory got three plates each, CD8 naive two, CD8 memory one. Study results and caveats: Sharing across four donors was highest in naive CD4 (approximately 5%) and lowest in memory CD8 (roughly 0.4%).

The CDR3 sequence is 12 residues long. The V and J ends lost 11 bases and 0 bases respectively, with 9 bases between them. Germline V CDR1 and CDR2: MDHEN, SYDVKM. Authors' processing steps: ImmunoSEQ only sent back junction sequences with no quality scores, so filtering was done differently. TCRdb keeps only in-frame clones here, not all; method: immunoSEQ multiplex PCR. That table is the source of V, J and clone size, and D and trimming were worked out from the DNA. The sample has about 2,500,000 clones; more than 90% are singletons. Sequencing was performed on naive CD4+ T cells sorted from blood. The sample's subset: CD45RA+ positively selected. This rearrangement joins TRBV28 to TRBJ2-3; D not resolved. The receptor was isolated from a young man in good health. CDR3 loop: CAGMDSTDTQYF. DNA of the CDR3: TGTGCCGGTATGGACAGCACAGATACGCAGTATTTT.